This TCR beta chain was found in a study of prognosis after radiotherapy for stage I lung cancer. Overall study context: Participants consisted of stage I non-small cell lung cancer patients, who were enrolled between 2018 and early 2019.

Findings and caveats of the study: Nobody established whether the expanded TCR clones were specific to the tumor. Differences in TRBV and TRBJ gene usage were reportedly observed between patients with and without metastases.

Peripheral blood was collected in volumes of around 6.5 milliliters at each of two time points. The length of the CDR3 is 14 residues. V lost 4 bases to trimming and J lost 4 bases; unmatched junction nucleotides: 7. From germline, CDR1 is DFQATT and CDR2 SNEGSKA (reference sequence). Two-round multiplex PCR, the amplification method, yielded TCR beta CDR3 from genomic DNA. The first round of PCR was done with primers that matched each TRBV and TRBJ gene. TCRdb re-analysed the multiplex PCR reads in MiXCR, keeping a single row per CDR3 protein. The table has fewer than 20,000 distinct CDR3 sequences, about 44% seen once. This clonotype was detected many times. Its specificity is not known.

Material: PBMCs, obtained before or after stereotactic body radiation therapy (not recorded which). The TCR comes from a donor aged 50 or older with non-small cell lung cancer. This chain connects TRBV20-1 to TRBJ1-5, with TRBD1 matching over 7 bases. CDR3 residues: CSATGTANNQPQHF. CDR3 in DNA: TGCAGTGCTACCGGGACAGCAAATAATCAGCCCCAGCATTTT.